What follows describes a single T cell receptor (beta chain). This clone's antigen is unknown. This sample is drawn from a study of monozygotic twins with inflammatory bowel disease (dated by TCRdb to the late 2010s). About the study as a whole: The full study comprised around 28 monozygotic twin pairs: nine German pairs (four IBD-concordant, five IBD-discordant) and 19 IBD-discordant Danish pairs. Disease-associated traits were sought mainly through comparisons between IBD patients and their genetically identical healthy co-twins within discordant pairs. Each individual had, on average, about 151 000 unique TCRalpha sequences and 181 000 unique TCRbeta sequences available for analysis. Paper-wide results and their limitations: No single strong signal or clonotype linked to IBD turned up in the results, so the idea that one exists was not supported. A decrease in TCRbeta repertoire diversity, as measured by inverse Simpson index, was observed in IBD patients compared with their healthy co-twins. Repertoire similarity did not differ between concordant and discordant twins, which could be due to limited statistical power. Distinction between different T cell subtypes could not be achieved in the analysis. Background noise and inter-individual variability may have been introduced into the repertoires by the differing immunosuppressive treatments among patients. Compared with healthy twins, IBD patients shared fewer clonotypes with other individuals, and the difference was most pronounced in patients with signs of disease activity.

The CDR3 spans 14 residues, from the cysteine through the phenylalanine. No DNA sequence is on record. From the germline V gene, CDR1 is SGDLS and CDR2 is YYNGEE. Library preparation employed 5' RACE. For each TCR library, 3,500 to 4,000 ng of total RNA was used. cDNA was synthesized with SMARTScribe reverse transcriptase in eight separate reactions per sample. During cDNA synthesis, template switching introduced unique molecular identifiers that contained a 6-nucleotide sample barcode. TCRalpha and TCRbeta cDNA was amplified in two nested PCRs of 16 and 9 cycles, and bead purification was carried out after each PCR. Before amplification, the cDNA was both treated with uracil DNA-glycosylase and purified with the QIAquick PCR purification kit. The second PCR added Illumina TruSeq-compatible adapters along with sample-specific barcodes. TapeStation and Qubit were used to check library quality and concentration, and about 4.5 ng of each library was pooled. Sequencing of the pooled libraries was done on an Illumina HiSeq2500 single-index Rapid Run using custom sequencing primers and 2 x 100 bp reads. In the source study's methods: UMI-based consensus assembly with MiGEC version 1.2.6 was used to correct PCR and sequencing errors. MiXCR version 2.1.1 was used for V(D)J alignment, clonotype assembly and CDR3 extraction. Normalisation of gene usage, clonotype sharing and MAIT/NKT TCR abundance was achieved by analysing the top 1000, 10 000 and 20 000 clonotypes per sample. After downsampling to 27 000 UMIs, diversity was calculated as the inverse Simpson index using the vegan R package. Statistical testing used paired Mann-Whitney U tests on the discordant twin pairs and applied Benjamini-Hochberg correction for multiple testing. Following reprocessing of the reads by TCRdb, the data hold one row per CDR3 protein sequence and no DNA is available. TCRdb's processing, not the authors' own work, is the source of the V and J calls. The sample table gives 300,000 to 400,000 distinct CDR3 sequences. The top ten constitute 2% to 2.5% of the sample.

A 2.5 ml peripheral blood sample was drawn into PAXgene tubes per donor and stored at -80°C. Without T cell sorting, total RNA was isolated from whole blood using the PAXgene blood miRNA kit on an automated QIAcube. Deep TCRalpha and TCRbeta repertoire profiling with unique molecular barcoding was performed on peripheral blood of monozygotic twin pairs concordant or discordant for inflammatory bowel disease. For every twin pair, smoking habits were documented, and each individual was categorised as a current, former or never smoker. The receptor comes from a human donor with ulcerative colitis or Crohn's disease, or a healthy co-twin of an affected twin (not recorded which). The receptor chain draws on TRBV9 and TRBJ2-2; TCRdb reports TRBD2, a call that lacks DNA to check it against. The sequencing sample was made of blood. The CDR3 protein sequence reads: CASSGGRMAGELFF.